The 5 T cell receptor beta chains below come from one sample, sequenced in a study of cytomegalovirus exposure and HLA in healthy donors. The PCR employed 60 Vbeta primers together with 13 Jbeta primers. Sequencing used immunoSEQ multiplex PCR; TCRdb keeps in-frame clones, though not all of them. Of roughly 110,000 clones in the sample, roughly 80% were seen once. Sequencing was done on a sample of PBMCs. Receptor source: a man aged 35-49 years in good health and CMV-seronegative.

This clone was seen a handful of times. This rearrangement joins TRBV5-8 to TRBJ1-1, with D perhaps TRBD1 (6 bases). V lost 0 bases and J 2 bases, leaving 11 bases between the germline ends. Germline V lookup: CDR1 SGHTS, CDR2 YDEGEE. This CDR3 region has 15 residues. CDR3 in amino acids: CASSLGTVSNTEAFF. DNA of the CDR3: TGTGCCAGCAGCTTGGGGACAGTCAGCAACACTGAAGCTTTCTTT.

The chain is built from TRBV11-2 and TRBJ2-1, with TRBD2 matching over 8 bases. The germline gives CDR1 SGHAT, CDR2 FQNNGV. V dropped 5 bases and J dropped 6; count of bases not matched to a gene: 6. CDR3 length equals 14 residues. The CDR3 sequence is CASSPGLASNEQFF. The CDR3 nucleotides are TGTGCCAGCAGCCCCGGACTAGCCTCCAATGAGCAGTTCTTC.

The CDR3 DNA reads as TGTGCCAGCAGCCCACAGGGTGCAGCTAACTATGGCTACACCTTC. Protein sequence: CASSPQGAANYGYTF. The chain employs TRBV21-1 and TRBJ1-2; the table's D gene call, TRBD1, was not cross checked with the DNA. TRBV21-1 is tagged as a pseudogene. This CDR3 has 15 amino acids.

The CDR3 nucleotides read TGTGCCAGTAGACGGATGGGGGCCACAGATACGCAGTATTTT. Encoded protein: CASRRMGATDTQYF. V is TRBV19 and J is TRBJ2-3; D may be TRBD1 (6 bases). The germline V gene encodes CDR1 LNHDA and CDR2 SQIVND (reference sequence). Trimming took off 6 bases at V and 2 bases at J, with 12 bases between the two ends. This CDR3 is built from 14 residues.

This clone was counted only a few times. V and J are TRBV4-1 and TRBJ2-6; D unresolved. Trimming cost V 0 bases and J 2 bases, with 17 bases left between them. This CDR3 comprises 19 residues. CDR1 MGHRA and CDR2 YSYEKL come from the germline V gene. The DNA of the CDR3 is TGCGCCAGCAGCCAAGATAGAACGGTGCGGCAAACTGGGGCCAACGTCCTGACTTTC. It translates to CASSQDRTVRQTGANVLTF.